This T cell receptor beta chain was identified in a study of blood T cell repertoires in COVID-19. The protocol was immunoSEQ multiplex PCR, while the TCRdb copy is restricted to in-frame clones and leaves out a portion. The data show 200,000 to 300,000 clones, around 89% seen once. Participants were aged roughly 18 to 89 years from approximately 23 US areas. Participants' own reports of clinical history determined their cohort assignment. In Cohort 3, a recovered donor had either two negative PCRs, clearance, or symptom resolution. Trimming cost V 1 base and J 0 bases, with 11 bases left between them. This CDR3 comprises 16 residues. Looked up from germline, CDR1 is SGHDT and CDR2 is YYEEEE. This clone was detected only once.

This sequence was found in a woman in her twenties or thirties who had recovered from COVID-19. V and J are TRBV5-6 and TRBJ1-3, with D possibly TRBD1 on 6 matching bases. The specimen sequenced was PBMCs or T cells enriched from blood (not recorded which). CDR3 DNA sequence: TGTGCCAGCAGCTTGCCGACAGGAGACTCTGGAAACACCATATATTTT. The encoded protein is CASSLPTGDSGNTIYF. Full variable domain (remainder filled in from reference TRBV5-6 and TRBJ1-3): DAGVTQSPTHLIKTRGQQVTLRCSPKSGHDTVSWYQQALGQGPQFIFQYYEEEERQRGNFPDRFSGHQFPNYSSELNVNALLLGDSALYLCASSLPTGDSGNTIYFGEGSWLTVV.